This T cell receptor (beta chain) was sequenced in a study of T-cell reconstitution after alpha-beta-depleted transplantation in children. This clonotype has more than one count but fewer than ten. The antigen remains unidentified. Germline V CDR1 and CDR2: MNHNS, SASEGT. V was shortened by 2 bases and J by 4 bases, with 18 bases between the two germline ends. The CDR3 contains 17 residues. Study outcomes and limitations: The authors attributed T-cell counts and diversity one year after transplant mostly to newly produced T cells.

The authors prepared the TCRbeta library with unique molecular identifiers. TCRdb passed the PCR reads through MiXCR, listing each CDR3 protein once. The table has approximately 520,000 distinct CDR3 sequences, 11% seen once. The chain has TRBV6-1 and TRBJ1-3, with a tentative D call TRBD1 (5 bases). The source was PBMCs, mostly from graft donor cells, collected 180 days after TCRalphabeta/CD19-depleted stem cell transplant. The receptor comes from a female patient between 2 and 15 years old who had a stem cell transplant for aplastic anemia, so the T cells may come from the graft donor. CDR3 coding DNA: TGTGCCAGCAGTGAAAAATCGTACCAGGGAACGGGAAACACCATATATTTT. Amino acids: CASSEKSYQGTGNTIYF.